Below, 30 T cell receptor beta chains from the same sample are listed, as sequenced in a study of control samples from healthy donors and cancer patients. Sequenced by immunoSEQ multiplex PCR; TCRdb stores in-frame clones only, minus some. This sample yields 95,000 to 130,000 clones, of which around 91% are seen a single time; about 1.1% belongs to the top ten. Sequenced sample: PBMCs. The source of these receptors is a woman in her fifties or sixties with colorectal cancer.

The rearrangement joins TRBV4-2 to TRBJ2-5; 7 nucleotides align to TRBD2. V shed 0 bases, J shed 5 bases, and the junction held 9 bases outside the gene matches. This CDR3 has 16 amino acids. CDR1 LGHNA and CDR2 YNFKEQ come from the germline V gene. This CDR3 reads CASSQDRRGRGETQYF. As DNA, the CDR3 is TGTGCCAGCAGCCAAGATCGCCGCGGGAGAGGGGAGACCCAGTACTTC.

This chain joins TRBV28 and TRBJ1-1; 7 bases line up with TRBD1. J was trimmed by 5 bases and V by 1 base; bases with no gene match: 7. The CDR3 covers 15 residues. Germline assignment: CDR1 MDHEN and CDR2 SYDVKM. Written as DNA, the CDR3 is TGTGCCAGCAGTTTATCAGCAGGGGGGGGAACTGAAGCTTTCTTT. It yields the protein CASSLSAGGGTEAFF.

This clone occurred once. The chain has TRBV10-2 and TRBJ2-1; the D is unclear. CDR1 and CDR2 from the germline V gene are WSHSY and SAAADI. The CDR3 is 12 amino acids. V dropped 7 bases and J dropped 4 bases, with 8 bases sitting between them. As DNA, the CDR3 is TGCGCCAGCACAGTCGGATACAATGAGCAGTTCTTC. As protein: CASTVGYNEQFF.

The chain employs TRBV5-5 and TRBJ2-3; D is uncertain. From germline, CDR1 is SGHKS and CDR2 YYEKEE (reference sequence). This CDR3 is 16 amino acids long. Deletions cut 0 bases from V and 3 bases from J, with 14 bases between. DNA for the CDR3: TGTGCCAGCAGCTTGGTCCCGGGCTTAGGGACAGATACGCAGTATTTT. Translating it yields CASSLVPGLGTDTQYF.

This clone has just one count. This chain links TRBV24-1 with TRBJ2-1; 13 bases are a match to TRBD2. Germline CDR1 and CDR2: KGHDR and SFDVKD. CDR3 length equals 16 residues. The ends lost 3 bases at V and 5 bases at J; junction bases unmatched: 3. DNA for the CDR3: TGTGCCACCAGTGATCCCGGGACTAGCGGGAACAATGAGCAGTTCTTC. Its translation is CATSDPGTSGNNEQFF.

V and J are TRBV28 and TRBJ2-2; 9 bases are shared with TRBD1. The junction had 15 bases not matched to a gene; V was cut back by 6 bases and J by 1 base. This CDR3 spans 19 amino acids. Germline assignment: CDR1 MDHEN and CDR2 SYDVKM. The CDR3 loop reads CASSSWGAPGQGNTGELFF. The CDR3 coding sequence is TGTGCCAGCAGCTCCTGGGGGGCCCCGGGACAGGGGAACACCGGGGAGCTGTTTTTT.

The genes are TRBV9 and TRBJ2-3; D is unresolved. The CDR3 spans 14 residues. V dropped 0 bases and J dropped 0 bases, with 5 bases sitting between them. Germline V gives CDR1 SGDLS, CDR2 YYNGEE. CDR3 nucleotides: TGTGCCAGCAGCGTAGACAGTAGCACAGATACGCAGTATTTT. Translated: CASSVDSSTDTQYF. Full variable domain (rest looked up from reference TRBV9 and TRBJ2-3): DSGVTQTPKHLITATGQRVTLRCSPRSGDLSVYWYQQSLDQGLQFLIQYYNGEERAKGNILERFSAQQFPDLHSELNLSSLELGDSALYFCASSVDSSTDTQYFGPGTRLTVL.

The chain joins TRBV7-8 to TRBJ2-2, with 7 bases identical to TRBD2. This CDR3 spans 15 amino acids. The germline V gene has CDR1 SGHVS and CDR2 FQNEAQ. The ends lost 2 bases at V and 3 bases at J; junction bases unmatched: 3. The CDR3: CASSLWEGYTGELFF. CDR3 nucleotides: TGTGCCAGCAGCTTATGGGAGGGGTACACCGGGGAGCTGTTTTTT.

This chain links TRBV5-6 with TRBJ1-2, with D possibly matching TRBD1 (5 bases). The CDR3 has 14 residues. V gave up 5 bases and J gave up 4 bases, with 15 bases separating them. Germline V CDR1 and CDR2: SGHDT, YYEEEE. Here the CDR3 reads CASRYWDRPYGYTF. The CDR3 nucleotides are TGTGCCAGCAGATACTGGGACCGACCCTATGGCTACACCTTC.

This rearrangement joins TRBV5-1 to TRBJ2-3; no clear D gene. The CDR3 is 12 residues long. CDR1 and CDR2 from the germline V gene are SGHRS and YFSETQ. Trimming pared 4 bases from V and 2 bases from J, leaving 5 bases between. DNA of the CDR3: TGCGCCAGCAGCGTAAACACAGATACGCAGTATTTT. Translating gives CASSVNTDTQYF.

J is TRBJ2-7 and V is TRBV5-4; a weak D match, TRBD1 (6 bases). The CDR3 is 16 residues long. V was clipped by 1 base and J by 5 bases, with 19 bases between them. Germline V gene data show CDR1 as SGHNT and CDR2 as YYREEE (reference sequence). The CDR3 DNA is TGTGCCAGCAGCTTGCGGCGCAGGGGCCTCGGGGACGAGCAGTACTTC. It is translated as CASSLRRRGLGDEQYF.

V is TRBV10-1 and J is TRBJ1-1, with 8 bases that match TRBD1. The V segment lost 8 bases and the J segment 3 bases; nucleotides outside the gene matches: 2. Looked up from germline, CDR1 is WNHNN and CDR2 is SYGVQD (reference sequence). This CDR3 comprises 12 residues. The CDR3 here is CASQGADTEAFF. The CDR3 region has the DNA TGCGCCAGCCAGGGGGCAGACACTGAAGCTTTCTTT.

The J gene is TRBJ1-4, the V gene TRBV11-2; 8 bases match TRBD1. This CDR3 is 15 amino acids long. Germline V lookup: CDR1 SGHAT, CDR2 FQNNGV. The trim removed 4 bases at V and 7 bases at J, leaving 8 bases unmatched. Written as DNA, the CDR3 is TGTGCCAGCAGCTCCCGGGGGACAGGTTCTGAAAAACTGTTTTTT. It codes for CASSSRGTGSEKLFF.

This chain links TRBV18 with TRBJ2-1; D is ambiguous. This CDR3 has 13 amino acids. Germline V gives CDR1 KGHSH, CDR2 LQKENI. V lost 5 bases to trimming and J lost 10 bases, with 15 bases between them. CDR3 amino acids: CASSSPGRREQFF. CDR3 sequence (DNA): TGTGCCAGCTCATCGCCTGGCAGAAGGGAGCAGTTCTTC. The variable domain in full, completed from reference TRBV18 and TRBJ2-1, reads NAGVMQNPRHLVRRRGQEARLRCSPMKGHSHVYWYRQLPEEGLKFMVYLQKENIIDESGMPKERFSAEFPKEGPSILRIQQVVRGDSAAYFCASSSPGRREQFFGPGTRLTVL.

The chain uses TRBV4-1 and TRBJ1-1; tentatively, D is TRBD1 (6 bases). In germline, CDR1 is MGHRA, CDR2 YSYEKL. V was clipped by 4 bases and J by 3 bases, with 15 bases between them. The CDR3 has 15 residues. The CDR3 is CASSPQPQGYTEAFF. The CDR3 region has the DNA TGCGCCAGCAGCCCGCAACCACAGGGTTACACTGAAGCTTTCTTT.

This rearrangement joins TRBV6-5 to TRBJ2-7; weak D call: TRBD1 (6 bases). Germline values: CDR1 MNHEY, CDR2 SVGAGI. The V gene lost 4 bases and the J gene lost 5 bases, with 18 bases spanning the gap. The CDR3 sequence is 15 residues long. CDR3 nucleotide sequence: TGTGCCAGCAGTTTACCGGGCTCAGGGGTCCACGAGCAGTACTTC. Protein: CASSLPGSGVHEQYF.

The CDR3 protein is CAWSVMQFSRSPLHF. The CDR3 coding sequence is TGTGCCTGGAGTGTAATGCAGTTTAGTCGGTCACCCCTCCACTTT. The chain carries TRBV30 and TRBJ1-6; D is unclear. Trimming left V 0 bases short and J 10 bases short, with 16 bases between. The CDR3 extends over 15 amino acids. Germline V gene data show CDR1 as GTSNPN and CDR2 as SVGIG (reference sequence).

This rearrangement joins TRBV9 to TRBJ2-1; D gene unclear. Germline CDR1 and CDR2: SGDLS and YYNGEE. There are 14 residues in the CDR3. Trimming shortened V by 3 bases and J by 0 bases, and 7 bases separated the two germline ends. CDR3 amino acids: CASSGVSSYNEQFF. The CDR3 DNA follows: TGTGCCAGCAGCGGTGTCAGCTCCTACAATGAGCAGTTCTTC.

The chain joins TRBV9 to TRBJ1-2; TRBD1 matches 7 bases. The CDR3 covers 13 residues. The germline CDR1 and CDR2 sequences are SGDLS and YYNGEE. The junction had 7 bases not matched to a gene; V was cut back by 4 bases and J by 7 bases. The CDR3 DNA reads TGTGCCAGCAGCCTCACAGGGGTTGCTGGCTACACCTTC. Amino acids: CASSLTGVAGYTF.

This clone has just one count. V and J are TRBV28 and TRBJ1-5, with unresolved D. This CDR3 has 12 amino acids. Germline loops: CDR1 MDHEN, CDR2 SYDVKM. Between the trimmed V and J ends, which lost 11 bases and 2 bases, there was a span of 10 bases. The CDR3, as DNA: TGTGCCGCTGGTTGGGGCAATCAGCCCCAGCATTTT. Amino acid sequence: CAAGWGNQPQHF.

The V and J genes are TRBV4-1 and TRBJ1-5, with D possibly matching TRBD1 (5 bases). CDR1 is MGHRA, CDR2 YSYEKL, per germline. The CDR3 has 17 amino acids. V lost 0 bases and J 3 bases, leaving 15 bases between the germline ends. This CDR3 reads CASSQEWRGADNQPQHF. In DNA, the CDR3 is TGCGCCAGCAGCCAAGAATGGCGAGGGGCCGACAATCAGCCCCAGCATTTT.

This clone appeared once. The chain links TRBV27 to TRBJ1-2, with 7 bases fitting TRBD1. This CDR3 region has 15 residues. CDR1 and CDR2 (germline): MNHEY, SMNVEV (reference sequence). V shed 0 bases and J 8 bases; nucleotides not matched to a gene: 9. In DNA form, the CDR3 reads TGTGCCAGCAGTTTATCGGTAGGGGGCCCGGGAGGCTACACCTTC. Its protein is CASSLSVGGPGGYTF.

The chain has TRBV19 and TRBJ1-1, with 8 bases lining up with TRBD1. CDR1 and CDR2 (germline): LNHDA, SQIVND (reference sequence). This CDR3 has 13 residues. V shed 5 bases, J shed 3 bases, and the junction held 2 bases outside the gene matches. CDR3: CASSADRDTEAFF. CDR3 coding DNA: TGTGCCAGTAGTGCGGACAGGGACACTGAAGCTTTCTTT.

The V and J genes are TRBV6-6 and TRBJ1-5; 8 bases fit TRBD1. Germline CDR1 and CDR2: MNHNY and SVGAGI (reference sequence). CDR3 length: 13 residues. V gave up 6 bases and J gave up 6 bases; unmatched junction bases: 4. The CDR3 loop is CASRGQVIQPQHF. DNA of the CDR3: TGTGCCAGCAGGGGACAGGTGATTCAGCCCCAGCATTTT.

The V gene is TRBV5-1, the J gene TRBJ1-2; 7 bases line up with TRBD1. The CDR3 covers 15 residues. V lost 3 bases to trimming and J lost 4 bases; unmatched junction nucleotides: 9. Germline CDR1 reads SGHRS; CDR2 reads YFSETQ. The CDR3 nucleotides are TGCGCCAGCAGCTCGGGACTGGGACAGATCTATGGCTACACCTTC. Encoded protein: CASSSGLGQIYGYTF.

This chain links TRBV7-9 with TRBJ2-3, with TRBD2 matching 9 bases. V gave up 7 bases and J gave up 4 bases; unmatched junction bases: 6. The CDR3 loop spans 14 amino acids. Germline V gives CDR1 SEHNR, CDR2 FQNEAQ (reference sequence). In DNA, the CDR3 is TGTGCCAGCATTTTTGCGGGGGGGCCAGATACGCAGTATTTT. As protein: CASIFAGGPDTQYF.

The V and J genes are TRBV10-3 and TRBJ2-7; D unresolved. This CDR3 region has 15 residues. Germline V gene sequence: CDR1 ENHRY, CDR2 SYGVKD. The V end was cut by 4 bases, the J end by 1 base, with 14 bases between. The CDR3, as DNA: TGTGCCATCAGTGCCAAGGCGGATGTTTCCTACGAGCAGTACTTC. Its translation: CAISAKADVSYEQYF.

This sequence joins TRBV19 and TRBJ1-1; D ambiguous. CDR1 and CDR2 (germline): LNHDA, SQIVND (reference sequence). The CDR3 runs to 14 residues. Between the trimmed V and J ends, which lost 5 bases and 4 bases, there was a span of 14 bases. The CDR3 reads CASSATELGTEAFF. The DNA for the CDR3 is TGTGCCAGTAGTGCCACGGAGTTGGGCACTGAAGCTTTCTTT.

The rearrangement uses TRBV7-9 and TRBJ1-2; maybe TRBD1 (6 bases). Trimming took off 4 bases at V and 0 bases at J, with 12 bases between the two ends. This CDR3 comprises 15 residues. CDR1 and CDR2 from the germline V gene are SEHNR and FQNEAQ (reference sequence). The CDR3 DNA sequence: TGTGCCAGCAGCTCCAGTGACAGGTCTAACTATGGCTACACCTTC. Translated, it gives CASSSSDRSNYGYTF.

This sequence joins TRBV24-1 and TRBJ2-7; 9 bases fit TRBD2. Per germline, CDR1 KGHDR and CDR2 SFDVKD. J gave up 5 bases and V 3 bases, and 4 bases lay outside the gene matches. This CDR3 is built from 14 residues. The chain's CDR3 is CATSDPRTSDEQYF. Written as DNA, the CDR3 is TGTGCCACCAGTGATCCCCGGACTAGCGACGAGCAGTACTTC.